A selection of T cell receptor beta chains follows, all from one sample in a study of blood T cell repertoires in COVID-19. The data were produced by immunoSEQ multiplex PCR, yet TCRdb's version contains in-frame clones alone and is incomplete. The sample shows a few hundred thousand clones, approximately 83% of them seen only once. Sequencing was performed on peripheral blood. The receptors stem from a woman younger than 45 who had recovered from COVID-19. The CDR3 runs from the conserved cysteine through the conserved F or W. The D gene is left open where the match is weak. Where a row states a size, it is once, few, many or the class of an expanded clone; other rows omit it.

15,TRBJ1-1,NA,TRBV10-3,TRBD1,TGTGCCATCAGCAGTACGGGACAGGGAAACACTGAAGCTTTCTTT,CAISSTGQGNTEAFF
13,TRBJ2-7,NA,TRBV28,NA,TGTGCGGTCGGCGGGGCTAGCTCCTACGAGCAGTACTTC,CAVGGASSYEQYF
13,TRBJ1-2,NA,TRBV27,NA,TGTGCCAGCAGTCTCGGTGAGAACTATGGCTACACCTTC,CASSLGENYGYTF
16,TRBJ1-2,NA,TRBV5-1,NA,TGCGCCAGCAGCTTGGGACTGACTGGCGTTGTGGGTGGTTACACCTTC,CASSLGLTGVVGGYTF
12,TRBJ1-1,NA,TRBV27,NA,TGTGCCAGCAGCCGCGGGAACACTGAAGCTTTCTTT,CASSRGNTEAFF
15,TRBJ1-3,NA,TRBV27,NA,TGTGCCAGCAGTTTGCGGGACCTCTCTGGAAACACCATATATTTT,CASSLRDLSGNTIYF
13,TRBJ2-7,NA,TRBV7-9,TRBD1,TGTGCCAGCAGCCCTGGACAGGGAGATAAGCAGTACTTC,CASSPGQGDKQYF
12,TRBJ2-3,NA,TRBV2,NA,TGTGCCAGCGGGCAGGGCACAGATACGCAGTATTTT,CASGQGTDTQYF
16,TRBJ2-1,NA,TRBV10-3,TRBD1,TGTGCCATCAGTGAGCCTGGACAGGGGGCCTACAATGAGCAGTTCTTC,CAISEPGQGAYNEQFF
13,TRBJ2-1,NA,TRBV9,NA,TGTGCCAGCAGCGTAGAGGGAGGCAATGAGCAGTTCTTC,CASSVEGGNEQFF
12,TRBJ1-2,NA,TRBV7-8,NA,TGTGCCAGCAGCTCGGGTGGCTATGGCTACACCTTC,CASSSGGYGYTF
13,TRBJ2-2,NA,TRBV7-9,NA,TGTGCCAGCAGCTTAACGGGGAACGGGGAGCTGTTTTTT,CASSLTGNGELFF
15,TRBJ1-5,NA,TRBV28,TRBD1,TGTGCCAGCGGAACAGGGGGTTATAGCAATCAGCCCCAGCATTTT,CASGTGGYSNQPQHF
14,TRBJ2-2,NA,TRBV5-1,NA,TGCGCCAGCAAGGAAGGGGCGAACACCGGGGAGCTGTTTTTT,CASKEGANTGELFF
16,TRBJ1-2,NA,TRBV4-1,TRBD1,TGCGCCAGCAGCCAACCTACAGGGGGCGTAGGGTATGGCTACACCTTC,CASSQPTGGVGYGYTF
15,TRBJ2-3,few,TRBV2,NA,TGTGCCAGCAGTGAAATATCGGGGTTCGCAGATACGCAGTATTTT,CASSEISGFADTQYF
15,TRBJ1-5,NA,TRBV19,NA,TGTGCCAGTAGCTACCAGGGGACTAGCAATCAGCCCCAGCATTTT,CASSYQGTSNQPQHF
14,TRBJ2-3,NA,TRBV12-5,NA,TGTGCTAGTGGTTTGGCGCCTGCAGGGGATACGCAGTATTTT,CASGLAPAGDTQYF
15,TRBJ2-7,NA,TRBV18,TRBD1,TGTGCCAGCTCAGGGGAACAGGGGGCGTCATACGAGCAGTACTTC,CASSGEQGASYEQYF
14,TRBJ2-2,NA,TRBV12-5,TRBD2,TGTGCTAGTTGCGGCGGGGGGGACGGCGGGGAGCTGTTTTTT,CASCGGGDGGELFF
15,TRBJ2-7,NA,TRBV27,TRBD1,TGTGCCAGCAGTTCCCGCAGGGGGCTCTCCTACGAGCAGTACTTC,CASSSRRGLSYEQYF
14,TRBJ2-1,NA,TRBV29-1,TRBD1,TGCAGCCCAACGCGACAGGGGGCCTACAATGAGCAGTTCTTC,CSPTRQGAYNEQFF
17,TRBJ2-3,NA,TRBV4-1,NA,TGCGCCAGCAGCCAAGGGAGCCTAAGCGTAGTCACAGATACGCAGTATTTT,CASSQGSLSVVTDTQYF
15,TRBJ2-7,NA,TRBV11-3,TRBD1,TGTGCCAGCAGCCAGGACAGGGGGCTAGGGTACGAGCAGTACTTC,CASSQDRGLGYEQYF
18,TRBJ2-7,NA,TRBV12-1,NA,TGTGCCAGCAGCTTTGGGCCAAAGCGACTAGCAGGGGCCTACGAGCAGTACTTC,CASSFGPKRLAGAYEQYF
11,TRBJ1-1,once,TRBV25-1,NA,TGTGCCAGCAGCCTAAACACTGAAGCTTTCTTT,CASSLNTEAFF
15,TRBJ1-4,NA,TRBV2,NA,TGTGCCAGCAGAGGACAACTTGCAACTAATGAAAAACTGTTTTTT,CASRGQLATNEKLFF
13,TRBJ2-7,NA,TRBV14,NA,TGTGCCAGCAGCCAAGGTCAGACCTACGAGCAGTACTTC,CASSQGQTYEQYF
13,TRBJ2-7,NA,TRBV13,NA,TGTGCCAGCAGCACTGACAGATCCTACGAGCAGTACTTC,CASSTDRSYEQYF
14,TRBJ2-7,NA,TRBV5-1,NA,TGCGCCAGCAGCTTGGATGGGAGCTCCTACGAGCAGTACTTC,CASSLDGSSYEQYF
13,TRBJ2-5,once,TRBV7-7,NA,TGTGCTAGCAGCCCCGGACACGAGGAGACCCAGTACTTC,CASSPGHEETQYF
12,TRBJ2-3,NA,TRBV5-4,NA,TGTGCCAGCAGCTTGTCCGCAGATACGCAGTATTTT,CASSLSADTQYF
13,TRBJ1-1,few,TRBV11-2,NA,TGTGCCAGCAGCTTAGTCCAGAACACTGAAGCTTTCTTT,CASSLVQNTEAFF
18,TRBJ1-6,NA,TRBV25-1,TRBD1,TGTGCCAGCAGTGAAATCCCCGGGACAGGGGGCTCGGGATCACCCCTCCACTTT,CASSEIPGTGGSGSPLHF
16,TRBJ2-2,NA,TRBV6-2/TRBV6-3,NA,TGTGCCAGCAGTTACTCTGAGCGCAGTTTTACCGGGGAGCTGTTTTTT,CASSYSERSFTGELFF
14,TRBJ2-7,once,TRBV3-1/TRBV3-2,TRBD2,TGTGCCAGCAGCCAAGTTCCTAGCGGCTACGAGCAGTACTTC,CASSQVPSGYEQYF